The 28 T cell receptor beta chains in this list originate from one sample, sequenced in a study of T cells after posttransplantation cyclophosphamide. TCRdb's table, derived via immunoSEQ multiplex PCR, lists solely in-frame clones and lacks some. The sample lists about 19,000 clones; 75% to 90% were seen once. Busulfan-fludarabine conditioning, marrow transplant, and cyclophosphamide on days +3 and +4 were administered. The source was PBMCs, collected after allogeneic stem cell transplant with posttransplant cyclophosphamide. Every receptor here comes from a female patient in her 40s who received an allogeneic stem cell transplant from a related donor, was CMV-positive, and had no GVHD. Some T cells here may be from the graft donor.

The chain links TRBV9 to TRBJ2-1; a possible D gene is TRBD2 (5 bases). V lost 2 bases and J 4 bases, leaving 19 bases between the germline ends. Germline V gene sequence: CDR1 SGDLS, CDR2 YYNGEE. This CDR3 contains 17 residues. In DNA, the CDR3 is TGTGCCAGCAGCGTTCTCGGACGGGGAGTGGGTTACAATGAGCAGTTCTTC. Protein product: CASSVLGRGVGYNEQFF.

Of note for this clone: Mismatch with germline at one junction end may stem from a read error. The chain couples TRBV30 to TRBJ1-6, with D possibly matching TRBD1 (6 bases). CDR1 and CDR2 from the germline V gene are GTSNPN and SVGIG (reference sequence). This CDR3 comprises 21 residues. CDR3 in DNA: TGTGCCTGGAACCCAAACTTGAGGGAAATAGGGACACCTTCCCATAATTCCCCCCTCCACTTT. Translating it yields CAWNPNLREIGTPSHNSPLHF.

The V and J genes are TRBV19 and TRBJ2-6; 8 positions agree with TRBD1. Germline V gene lookup returns CDR1 LNHDA and CDR2 SQIVND (reference sequence). With V trimmed by 8 bases and J by 3 bases, 9 bases remained unmatched. The CDR3 runs to 16 residues. The CDR3 loop is CASSRQGALGANVLTF. DNA for the CDR3: TGTGCCAGTTCGAGGCAGGGGGCGCTTGGGGCCAACGTCCTGACTTTC.

The chain recombines TRBV11-2 with TRBJ2-7, with a weak D call TRBD1 (6 bases). The V gene lost 1 base and the J gene lost 0 bases, with 10 bases spanning the gap. The CDR3 has 15 residues. Germline CDR1 is SGHAT and CDR2 is FQNNGV. The CDR3 is CASSLVRTASYEQYF. The CDR3 DNA reads as TGTGCCAGCAGCTTAGTCCGGACAGCCTCCTACGAGCAGTACTTC. Full variable domain (outside the CDR3, taken from reference TRBV11-2 and TRBJ2-7): EAGVAQSPRYKIIEKRQSVAFWCNPISGHATLYWYQQILGQGPKLLIQFQNNGVVDDSQLPKDRFSAERLKGVDSTLKIQPAKLEDSAVYLCASSLVRTASYEQYFGPGTRLTVT.

The rearrangement links TRBV6-4 to TRBJ2-1; D is uncertain. CDR3 length: 15 residues. Germline V gives CDR1 MRHNA, CDR2 SNTAGT. The V and J ends lost 2 bases and 5 bases respectively, with 13 bases between them. CDR3 nucleotide sequence: TGTGCCAGCAGTGACCACTCCGCTGGGCACAATGAGCAGTTCTTC. Protein product: CASSDHSAGHNEQFF.

CDR3 nucleotides: TGTGCCAGCGATGCTGGGGAGCTGAATGAGCAGTTCTTC. It codes for CASDAGELNEQFF. The J gene is TRBJ2-1, the V gene TRBV9; D is perhaps TRBD2 (5 bases). The CDR3 is 13 amino acids. Germline loops: CDR1 SGDLS, CDR2 YYNGEE. V gave up 7 bases and J gave up 7 bases, with 15 bases separating them.

J is TRBJ2-1 and V is TRBV14; tentatively, D is TRBD2 (6 bases). This CDR3 region has 18 residues. V was trimmed by 0 bases and J by 4 bases, leaving 19 bases between them. Germline values: CDR1 SGHDN, CDR2 FVKESK. CDR3 residues: CASSQDGLPPLRYNEQFF. The CDR3, as DNA: TGTGCCAGCAGCCAAGACGGACTACCCCCATTGAGGTACAATGAGCAGTTCTTC.

Note on this clone: At one end the junction does not follow the germline gene, possibly because of a read error. Other DNA sequences from this sample encode an identical CDR3 as well. V gene TRBV30 combines with J gene TRBJ2-7, with D hard to call. Germline loops: CDR1 GTSNPN, CDR2 SVGIG (reference sequence). This CDR3 contains 14 residues. CDR3 bases: TGTGCCTGGAGTGTAGCTAGGATATCCTACGAGCAATACTTC. Its translation: CAWSVARISYEQYF.

This chain uses TRBV29-1 with TRBJ2-5; TRBD2 matches 7 bases. Losses at the gene ends were 6 bases for V and 5 bases for J; bases not matched to a gene: 15. CDR3 size: 15 residues. Germline V lookup: CDR1 SQVTM, CDR2 ANQGSEA. CDR3 DNA sequence: TGCAGCGTATCAGAGGGCGGGAGAGGGCCGGAGACCCAGTACTTC. This codes for CSVSEGGRGPETQYF.

This chain joins TRBV5-1 and TRBJ2-1; 7 nucleotides agree with TRBD2. CDR3 length: 15 residues. Trimming at V came to 4 bases and at J to 4 bases, leaving 8 bases not matched to a gene. From germline, CDR1 is SGHRS and CDR2 YFSETQ. The CDR3 DNA reads as TGCGCCAGCAGCCTCGGGGACTATCGGTACAATGAGCAGTTCTTC. Its translation is CASSLGDYRYNEQFF.

V gene TRBV7-9 combines with J gene TRBJ2-3, with D perhaps TRBD1 (6 bases). Per the germline V gene, CDR1 is SEHNR and CDR2 is FQNEAQ (reference sequence). CDR3 length equals 14 residues. The ends were cut back, 8 bases at V and 0 bases at J, with 12 bases in the middle. CDR3 protein: CASSRQASTDTQYF. The CDR3 DNA is TGTGCCAGCTCCCGACAGGCTAGCACAGATACGCAGTATTTT.

V usage is TRBV6-1 and J usage is TRBJ2-5, with a possible D match to TRBD1 (6 bases). Germline V lookup: CDR1 MNHNS, CDR2 SASEGT. This CDR3 has 16 amino acids. V gave up 3 bases and J gave up 1 base, with 15 bases separating them. Written as DNA, the CDR3 is TGTGCCAGCAGTGACTTGGACAGAGCCCGCCAAGAGACCCAGTACTTC. Translation: CASSDLDRARQETQYF.

The chain is built from TRBV14 and TRBJ2-7; no reliable D call. Trimming shortened V by 0 bases and J by 3 bases, and 6 bases separated the two germline ends. Germline assignment: CDR1 SGHDN and CDR2 FVKESK. The length of the CDR3 is 13 residues. The CDR3 region has the DNA TGTGCCAGCAGCCAAGATGAGAACTACGAGCAGTACTTC. Residues: CASSQDENYEQYF.

This sequence joins TRBV4-3 and TRBJ2-2; tentatively, D is TRBD1 (5 bases). CDR1 LGHNA and CDR2 YSLEER come from the germline V gene. This CDR3 contains 15 residues. Trimming left V 6 bases short and J 7 bases short, with 18 bases between. The CDR3 spells CASRPGPVLNGELFF. The CDR3 region has the DNA TGCGCCAGCAGGCCAGGGCCTGTGTTAAACGGGGAGCTGTTTTTT.

The chain carries TRBV12-5 and TRBJ2-6; D is perhaps TRBD1 (5 bases). Between the trimmed V and J ends, which lost 4 bases and 5 bases, there was a span of 21 bases. Germline V gives CDR1 LGHNT, CDR2 FRNRAP. The CDR3 covers 18 residues. CDR3 region: CASGSINAGQSRANVLTF. CDR3 bases: TGTGCTAGTGGTTCGATTAATGCAGGACAAAGTCGGGCCAACGTCCTGACTTTC. Full variable domain (remainder filled in from reference TRBV12-5 and TRBJ2-6): DARVTQTPRHKVTEMGQEVTMRCQPILGHNTVFWYRQTMMQGLELLAYFRNRAPLDDSGMPKDRFSAEMPDATLATLKIQPSEPRDSAVYFCASGSINAGQSRANVLTFGAGSRLTVL.

This chain connects TRBV21-1 to TRBJ1-4; the D call in the table, TRBD1, was not verified against the DNA. TRBV21-1 represents a pseudogene. This CDR3 has 16 residues. In DNA form, the CDR3 reads TGTGCCAGCAGCAAATCCCTCCGGGACAGAAATGAAAAACTGTTTTTT. Translated, it gives CASSKSLRDRNEKLFF.

This clone occurred once. This chain links TRBV27 with TRBJ2-3; maybe TRBD2 (6 bases). Germline V gives CDR1 MNHEY, CDR2 SMNVEV (reference sequence). V gave up 7 bases and J gave up 2 bases, with 13 bases separating them. CDR3 size: 14 residues. The CDR3, as DNA: TGTGCCAGCACCCTGGGCGGGAACACAGATACGCAGTATTTT. This codes for CASTLGGNTDTQYF.

The gene calls are TRBV19 and TRBJ2-6, with D possibly matching TRBD1 (5 bases). The CDR3 runs 15 residues. V lost 8 bases to trimming and J lost 0 bases, with 11 bases between them. Germline values: CDR1 LNHDA, CDR2 SQIVND (reference sequence). The CDR3 nucleotides read TGTGCCAGTTCCCATCAGGGCTCTGGGGCCAACGTCCTGACTTTC. As protein: CASSHQGSGANVLTF. The variable domain in full, with the rest retrieved from reference TRBV19 and TRBJ2-6, is DGGITQSPKYLFRKEGQNVTLSCEQNLNHDAMYWYRQDPGQGLRLIYYSQIVNDFQKGDIAEGYSVSREKKESFPLTVTSAQKNPTAFYLCASSHQGSGANVLTFGAGSRLTVL.

DNA for the CDR3: TGCGCCAGCAGCTTGGCCGTCGGGGTCCAAGAGACCCAGTACTTC. Translation gives CASSLAVGVQETQYF. The V call is TRBV5-1, the J call TRBJ2-5; perhaps TRBD2 as D (5 bases). CDR3 length: 15 residues. Germline V CDR1 and CDR2: SGHRS, YFSETQ. V shed 0 bases and J shed 1 base, with 10 bases lying between them.

The gene calls are TRBV14 and TRBJ2-2; D is undetermined. The CDR3 length is 13 residues. The germline V gene has CDR1 SGHDN and CDR2 FVKESK. Between the trimmed V and J ends, which lost 5 bases and 4 bases, there was a span of 8 bases. The CDR3 sequence is CASSDLFTGELFF. CDR3 DNA sequence: TGTGCCAGCAGCGATCTATTCACCGGGGAGCTGTTTTTT.

V usage is TRBV11-3 and J usage is TRBJ2-7; 9 bases agree with TRBD2. V was clipped by 1 base and J by 3 bases; unmatched bases: 1. The CDR3 extends over 14 amino acids. CDR1 is SGHNT, CDR2 YENEEA, per germline. Written as DNA, the CDR3 is TGTGCCAGCAGCTTAGGGACTAGCGACTACGAGCAGTACTTC. It encodes CASSLGTSDYEQYF.

The rearrangement uses TRBV4-3 and TRBJ1-4; D may be TRBD1 (5 bases). The CDR3 is made up of 19 amino acids. V lost 2 bases and J 4 bases, leaving 23 bases between the germline ends. Per the germline V gene, CDR1 is LGHNA and CDR2 is YSLEER. CDR3 residues: CASSQRTGLRGEINEKLFF. CDR3 DNA sequence: TGCGCCAGCAGCCAACGAACCGGCCTCCGGGGGGAGATTAATGAAAAACTGTTTTTT.

The J gene is TRBJ2-5, the V gene TRBV9; D uncertain. Trimming removed 4 bases from V and 0 bases from J, with 7 bases in between. CDR3 size: 13 residues. Germline V lookup: CDR1 SGDLS, CDR2 YYNGEE. Written as DNA, the CDR3 is TGTGCCAGCAGCCCCCGGGACCAAGAGACCCAGTACTTC. Protein: CASSPRDQETQYF.

A few counts support this clone. This chain joins TRBV6-5 and TRBJ1-4; no clear D gene. Trimming shortened V by 0 bases and J by 7 bases, and 12 bases separated the two germline ends. This CDR3 spans 15 amino acids. Looked up from germline, CDR1 is MNHEY and CDR2 is SVGAGI. The CDR3, as DNA: TGTGCCAGCAGTTACTCGGGAACGGGAAGTGAAAAACTGTTTTTT. This sequence encodes CASSYSGTGSEKLFF.

The genes are TRBV5-4 and TRBJ2-3; 8 bases line up with TRBD2. Per the germline V gene, CDR1 is SGHNT and CDR2 is YYREEE (reference sequence). This CDR3 region has 16 residues. After removal of 0 bases from V and 1 base from J, the junction contained 4 bases not matched to a gene. The CDR3 DNA is TGTGCCAGCAGCTTGGGGACTAGCTTGGGCACAGATACGCAGTATTTT. It is translated as CASSLGTSLGTDTQYF.

This rearrangement joins TRBV4-3 to TRBJ1-4, with D possibly TRBD1 on 5 matching bases. Germline CDR1 is LGHNA and CDR2 is YSLEER. The CDR3 contains 15 residues. V lost 4 bases and J 8 bases, leaving 17 bases between the germline ends. The CDR3 spells CASSRSGRIEEKLFF. The CDR3 nucleotides read TGCGCCAGCAGCCGTTCAGGGCGTATCGAGGAAAAACTGTTTTTT.

The V call is TRBV27, the J call TRBJ2-7; TRBD2 might be the D (6 bases). Between the trimmed V and J ends, which lost 5 bases and 1 base, there was a span of 12 bases. The length of the CDR3 is 14 residues. CDR1 is MNHEY, CDR2 SMNVEV, per germline (reference sequence). The CDR3 DNA reads TGTGCCAGCAGTGGACTACATCCTTCCTACGAGCAGTACTTC. Encoded protein: CASSGLHPSYEQYF.

The chain employs TRBV6-6 and TRBJ2-7; 8 bases match TRBD2. Germline V gene lookup returns CDR1 MNHNY and CDR2 SVGAGI (reference sequence). The V and J ends lost 5 bases and 3 bases, in that order; junction bases with no gene match: 3. CDR3 length: 13 residues. The CDR3, as DNA: TGTGCCAGCAGTACCGGGGGGGGCTACGAGCAGTACTTC. This codes for CASSTGGGYEQYF.